The clone carrying this T cell receptor beta chain was counted only a few times. CDR3 length: 13 residues. Deletions cut 5 bases from V and 2 bases from J, with 9 bases between. Germline CDR1 and CDR2: SGHTA and FQGNSA. The sample comes from a study of early T cells in non-severe SARS-CoV-2 infection. From the 5' RACE reads, TCRdb called clonotypes with MiXCR, one entry per CDR3 protein. The data contain some 67,000 distinct CDR3 sequences, 10% of them seen just once; the ten biggest clones take up about 16%. This chain connects TRBV7-2 to TRBJ2-5, with no clear D. The sequencing here drew on whole blood, taken at baseline. This clonotype was obtained from an adult who was a healthcare worker with PCR-confirmed SARS-CoV-2 infection or an uninfected control (not recorded which). The CDR3 DNA follows: TGTGCCAGCAGCCCTCGCCTTCAAGAGACCCAGTACTTC. It specifies CASSPRLQETQYF.